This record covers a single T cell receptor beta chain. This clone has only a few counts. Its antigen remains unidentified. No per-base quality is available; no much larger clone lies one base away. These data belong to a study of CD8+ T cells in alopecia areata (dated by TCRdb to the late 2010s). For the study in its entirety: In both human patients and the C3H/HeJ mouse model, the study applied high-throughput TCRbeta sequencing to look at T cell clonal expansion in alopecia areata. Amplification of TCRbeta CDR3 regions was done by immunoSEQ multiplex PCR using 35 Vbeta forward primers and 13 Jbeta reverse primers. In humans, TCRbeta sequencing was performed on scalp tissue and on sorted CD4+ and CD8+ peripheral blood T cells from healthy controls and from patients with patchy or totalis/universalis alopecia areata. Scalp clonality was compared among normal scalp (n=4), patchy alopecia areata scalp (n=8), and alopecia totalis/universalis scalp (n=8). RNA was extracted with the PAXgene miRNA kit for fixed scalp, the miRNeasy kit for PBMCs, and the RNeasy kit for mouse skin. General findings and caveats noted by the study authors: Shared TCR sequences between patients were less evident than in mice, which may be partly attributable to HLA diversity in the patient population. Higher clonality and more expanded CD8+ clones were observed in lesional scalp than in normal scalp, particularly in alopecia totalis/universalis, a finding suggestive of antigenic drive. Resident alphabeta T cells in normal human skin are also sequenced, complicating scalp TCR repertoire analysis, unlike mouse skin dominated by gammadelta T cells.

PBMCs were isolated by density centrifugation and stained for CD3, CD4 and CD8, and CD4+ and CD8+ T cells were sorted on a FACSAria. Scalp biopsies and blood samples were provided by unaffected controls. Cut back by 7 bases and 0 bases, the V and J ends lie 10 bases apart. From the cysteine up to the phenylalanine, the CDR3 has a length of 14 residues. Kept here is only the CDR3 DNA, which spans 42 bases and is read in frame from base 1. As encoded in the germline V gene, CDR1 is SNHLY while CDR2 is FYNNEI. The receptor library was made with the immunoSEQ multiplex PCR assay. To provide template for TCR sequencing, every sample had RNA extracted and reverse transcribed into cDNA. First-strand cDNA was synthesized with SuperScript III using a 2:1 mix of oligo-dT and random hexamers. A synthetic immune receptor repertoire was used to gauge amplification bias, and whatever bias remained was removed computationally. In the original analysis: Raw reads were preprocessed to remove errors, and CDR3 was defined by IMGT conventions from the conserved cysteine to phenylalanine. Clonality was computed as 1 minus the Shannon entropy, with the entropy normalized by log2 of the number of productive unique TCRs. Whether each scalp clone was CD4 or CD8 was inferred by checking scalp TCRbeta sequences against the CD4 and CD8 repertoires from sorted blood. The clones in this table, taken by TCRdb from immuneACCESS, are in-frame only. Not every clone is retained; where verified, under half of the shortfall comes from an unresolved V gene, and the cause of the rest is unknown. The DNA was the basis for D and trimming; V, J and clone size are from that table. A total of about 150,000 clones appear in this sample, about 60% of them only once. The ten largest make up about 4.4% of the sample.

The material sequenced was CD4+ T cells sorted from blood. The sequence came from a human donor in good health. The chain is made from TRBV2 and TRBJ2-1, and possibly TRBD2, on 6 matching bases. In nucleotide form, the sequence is TGTGCCAGCATCAGGGACTTCTCCTACAATGAGCAGTTCTTC. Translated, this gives CASIRDFSYNEQFF.